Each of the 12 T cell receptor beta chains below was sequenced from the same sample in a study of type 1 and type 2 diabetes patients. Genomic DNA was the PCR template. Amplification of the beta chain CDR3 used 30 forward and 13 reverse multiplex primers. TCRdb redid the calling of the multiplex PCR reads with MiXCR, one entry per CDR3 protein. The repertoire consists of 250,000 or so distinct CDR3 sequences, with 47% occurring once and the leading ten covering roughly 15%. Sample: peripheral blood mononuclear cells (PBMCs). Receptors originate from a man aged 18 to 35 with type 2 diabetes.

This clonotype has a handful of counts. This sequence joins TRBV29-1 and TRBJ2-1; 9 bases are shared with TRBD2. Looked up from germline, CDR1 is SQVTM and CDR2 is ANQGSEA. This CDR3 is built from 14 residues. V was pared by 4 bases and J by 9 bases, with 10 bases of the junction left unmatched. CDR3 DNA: TGCAGCGTTGTTTATAGGACTAGCGACGCTGAGCAGTTCTTC. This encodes CSVVYRTSDAEQFF.

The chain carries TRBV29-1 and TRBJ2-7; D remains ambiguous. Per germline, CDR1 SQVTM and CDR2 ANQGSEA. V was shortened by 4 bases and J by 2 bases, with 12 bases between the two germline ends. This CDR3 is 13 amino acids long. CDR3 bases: TGCAGCGTTGTGGGGTTGGGCACCTACGAGCAGTACTTC. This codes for CSVVGLGTYEQYF.

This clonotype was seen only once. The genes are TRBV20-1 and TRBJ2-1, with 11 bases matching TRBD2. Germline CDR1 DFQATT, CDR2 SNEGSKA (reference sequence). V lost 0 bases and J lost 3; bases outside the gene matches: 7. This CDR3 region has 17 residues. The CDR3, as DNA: TGCAGTGCTAGAGATATGGGGCTAGCGGGGGGCTACAATGAGCAGTTCTTC. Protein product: CSARDMGLAGGYNEQFF.

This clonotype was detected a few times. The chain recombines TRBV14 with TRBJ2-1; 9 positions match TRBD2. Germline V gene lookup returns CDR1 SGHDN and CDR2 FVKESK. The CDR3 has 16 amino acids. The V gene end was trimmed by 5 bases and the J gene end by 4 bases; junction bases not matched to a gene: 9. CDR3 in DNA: TGTGCCAGCAGCTTAATAGCGGGAGAACGATACAATGAGCAGTTCTTC. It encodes CASSLIAGERYNEQFF.

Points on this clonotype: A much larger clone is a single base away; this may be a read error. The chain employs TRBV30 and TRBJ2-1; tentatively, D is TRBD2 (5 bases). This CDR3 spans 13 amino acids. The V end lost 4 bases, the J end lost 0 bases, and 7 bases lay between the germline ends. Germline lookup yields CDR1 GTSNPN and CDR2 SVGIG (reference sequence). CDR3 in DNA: TGTGCCTGGACGGGGAGCTCCTACAATGAGCAGTTCTTC. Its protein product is CAWTGSSYNEQFF.

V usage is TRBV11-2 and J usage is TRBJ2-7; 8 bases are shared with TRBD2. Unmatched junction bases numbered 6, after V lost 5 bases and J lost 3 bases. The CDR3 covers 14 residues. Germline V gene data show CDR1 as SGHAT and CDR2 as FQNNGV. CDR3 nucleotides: TGTGCCAGCAGCCCATCGGGGGGGATCTACGAGCAGTACTTC. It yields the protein CASSPSGGIYEQYF.

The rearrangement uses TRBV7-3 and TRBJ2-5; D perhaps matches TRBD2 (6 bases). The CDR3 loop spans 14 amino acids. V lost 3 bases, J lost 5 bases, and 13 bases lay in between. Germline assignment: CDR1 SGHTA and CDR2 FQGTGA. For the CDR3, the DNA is TGTGCCAGCAGCTTCTCATATGGGGGGGAGACCCAGTACTTC. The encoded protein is CASSFSYGGETQYF.

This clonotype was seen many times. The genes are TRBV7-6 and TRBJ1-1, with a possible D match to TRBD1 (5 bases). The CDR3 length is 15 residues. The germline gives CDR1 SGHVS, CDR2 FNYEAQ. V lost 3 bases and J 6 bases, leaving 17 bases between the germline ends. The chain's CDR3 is CASSLGVGLEAEAFF. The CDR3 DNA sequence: TGTGCCAGCAGCTTGGGGGTGGGCTTAGAGGCTGAAGCTTTCTTT.

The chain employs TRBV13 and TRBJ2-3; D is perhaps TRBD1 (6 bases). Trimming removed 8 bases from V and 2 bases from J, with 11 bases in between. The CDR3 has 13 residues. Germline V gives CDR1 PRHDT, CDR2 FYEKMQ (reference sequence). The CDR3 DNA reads TGTGCCAGCGGTGGGGGCCTCACAGATACGCAGTATTTT. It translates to CASGGGLTDTQYF. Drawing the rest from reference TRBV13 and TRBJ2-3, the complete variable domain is AAGVIQSPRHLIKEKRETATLKCYPIPRHDTVYWYQQGPGQDPQFLISFYEKMQSDKGSIPDRFSAQQFSDYHSELNMSSLELGDSALYFCASGGGLTDTQYFGPGTRLTVL.

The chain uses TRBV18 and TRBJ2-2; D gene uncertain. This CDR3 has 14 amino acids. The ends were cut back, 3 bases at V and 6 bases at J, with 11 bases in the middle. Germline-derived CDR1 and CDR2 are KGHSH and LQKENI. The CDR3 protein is CASSPFRFAGELFF. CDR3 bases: TGTGCCAGCTCACCGTTCAGATTTGCCGGGGAGCTGTTTTTT.

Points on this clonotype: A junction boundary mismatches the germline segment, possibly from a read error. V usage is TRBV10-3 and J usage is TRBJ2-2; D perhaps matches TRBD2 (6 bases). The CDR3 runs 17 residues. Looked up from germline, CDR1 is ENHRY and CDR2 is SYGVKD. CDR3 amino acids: CASSYSSGTANTGELFF. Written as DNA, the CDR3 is TGTGCCAGCAGTTACTCGTCCGGGACTGCTAACACCGGGGAGCTGTTTTTT.

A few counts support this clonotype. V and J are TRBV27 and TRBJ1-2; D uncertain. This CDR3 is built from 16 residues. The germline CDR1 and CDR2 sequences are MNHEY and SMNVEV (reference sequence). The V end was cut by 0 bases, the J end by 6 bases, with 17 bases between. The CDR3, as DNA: TGTGCCAGCAGTTTATCGATAACGGCTGTTACCCATGGCTACACCTTC. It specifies CASSLSITAVTHGYTF.